The entry below gives a single T cell receptor (beta chain) sequence along with its context. Its antigen remains unknown. Since no conserved phenylalanine or tryptophan closes the CDR3, a read error is the likely cause. Sequencing used immunoSEQ multiplex PCR; TCRdb keeps in-frame clones, though not all of them. The sample carries 75,000 to 100,000 clones, roughly 83% recorded once. This record belongs to a study of PD-1 blockade in classical Hodgkin lymphoma. Study-level points and caveats: Why repertoires differed is undefined; disease activity or prior therapy possibly contributed. Compared with healthy donors, newly diagnosed patients reportedly showed lower baseline TCR diversity.

All trial patients relapsed after autologous stem cell transplantation. Complete response, partial response or progressive disease was each patient's best response. V was clipped by 5 bases and J by 1 base, with 17 bases between them. The CDR3 runs to 16 residues. Germline CDR1 is LNHDA and CDR2 is SQIVND (reference sequence). The specimen comprised peripheral blood mononuclear cells (PBMCs), sampled at baseline. The chain has TRBV19 and TRBJ1-2; D is undetermined. This receptor was identified in a human donor with classical Hodgkin lymphoma. CDR3 nucleotide sequence: TGTGCCAGTAGTGTGTACAGAACCAGAATTAACTATGGCTACACCCTC. Translation: CASSVYRTRINYGYTL.